The clone carrying this T cell receptor beta chain was detected a few times. As yet, its antigen is unknown. Germline V lookup: CDR1 MGHDK, CDR2 SYGVNS. This CDR3 is built from 13 residues. With 1 base removed from V and 7 bases from J, the gap between germline ends came to 5 bases. The sample comes from a study of vaccination and CD4 T cells after COVID-19. Overall study: Two of the convalescents were Hispanic, and convalescents were six males and four females. Post-COVID draws came a median approximately 100 days after diagnosis (range 35 to 161).

Treatment defined: approximately 11-day PBMC culture with coronavirus spike peptide pools or control peptides (ViraFEST assay). Harvesting of the unexposed donor's CD4+ T cells predated the COVID-19 pandemic (2011-2018). Peptide-pool expansion of antigen-specific T cells preceded TCR sequencing in ViraFEST. Unexposed donors' CD4+ T cells were tested against SARS-CoV-2 S/N and four cold-coronavirus spikes when cell numbers allowed. With the Oncomine TCR Beta short-read assay, DNA from cultured CD4+ T cells was sequenced. The authors extracted genomic DNA from cultured CD4+ T cells. MiXCR was run by TCRdb on the PCR reads, yielding one entry per CDR3 protein. The table lists about 10,000 distinct CDR3 sequences, around a third of them singletons.

The sequence was collected from a human donor in good health. Sequencing used CD4+ T cells from blood, cultured in vitro. The genes are TRBV25-1 and TRBJ1-6; D is unclear. The CDR3 protein is CASSEFGNSPLHF. The CDR3, as DNA: TGTGCCAGCAGTGAATTTGGGAATTCACCCCTCCACTTT. The entire variable domain, with the rest obtained from reference TRBV25-1 and TRBJ1-6, is as follows: EADIYQTPRYLVIGTGKKITLECSQTMGHDKMYWYQQDPGMELHLIHYSYGVNSTEKGDLSSESTVSRIRTEHFPLTLESARPSHTSQYLCASSEFGNSPLHFGNGTRLTVT.